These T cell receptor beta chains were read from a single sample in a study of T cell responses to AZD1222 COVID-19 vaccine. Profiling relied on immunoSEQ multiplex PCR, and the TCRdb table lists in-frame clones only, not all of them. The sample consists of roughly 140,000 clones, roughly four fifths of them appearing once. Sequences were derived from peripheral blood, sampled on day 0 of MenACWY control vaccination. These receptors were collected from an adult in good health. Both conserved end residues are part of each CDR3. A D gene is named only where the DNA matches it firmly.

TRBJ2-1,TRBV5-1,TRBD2,CASSPRLAGGDNEQFF
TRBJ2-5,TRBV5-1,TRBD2,CASSLFRSQRGETQYF
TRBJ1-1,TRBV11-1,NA,CASSHGTATEAFF
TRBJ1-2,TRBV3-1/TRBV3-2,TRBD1,CASSLQGADYGYTF
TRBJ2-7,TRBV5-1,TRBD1,CASSSGQATSEQYF
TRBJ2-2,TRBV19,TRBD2,CASSKYPTSGGTGELFF
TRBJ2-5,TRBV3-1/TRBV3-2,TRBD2,CASSLERGHPQETQYF
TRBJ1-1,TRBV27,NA,CASSWIGAGEAFF
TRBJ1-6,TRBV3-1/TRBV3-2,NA,CASRFGSALHF
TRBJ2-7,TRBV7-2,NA,CASSLSGQVLYEQYF
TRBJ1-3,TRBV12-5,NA,CASGPVVGVYSGNTIYF
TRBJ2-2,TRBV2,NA,CASSQGTGELFF
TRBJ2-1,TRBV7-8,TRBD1,CASSLSTGTLVNEQFF